These T cell receptor beta chains were read from a single sample in a study of Ad26.COV2.S vaccination and SARS-CoV-2 variants. Repertoires were generated with immunoSEQ multiplex PCR, while TCRdb's copy carries only in-frame clones and drops some. The sample includes roughly 500,000 clones, 89% of them seen just once. The sample consisted of peripheral blood, taken in a trial of Ad26.COV2.S vaccine versus placebo. All receptors derive from a person aged 18-65 years who received the Ad26.COV2.S COVID-19 vaccine or a placebo. Both conserved end residues are trimmed from each CDR3. Fields, in order: V gene, J gene, CDR3 protein.

V: TRBV5-1; J: TRBJ2-3; CDR3: ASSWSLSGTRDTQY
V: TRBV2; J: TRBJ2-5; CDR3: ASSTIGETQY
V: TRBV6-2/TRBV6-3; J: TRBJ1-5; CDR3: ASSPWTGRGDQPQH
V: TRBV7-6; J: TRBJ2-2; CDR3: ASSLFAVEGLGTGELF
V: TRBV7-9; J: TRBJ1-3; CDR3: ASSFGQGENTIY
V: TRBV4-3; J: TRBJ1-3; CDR3: ASSQVLWGKLGNTIY
V: TRBV29-1; J: TRBJ1-5; CDR3: SAGEGLGQPQH
V: TRBV29-1; J: TRBJ2-1; CDR3: SVTTSGRSYNEQF
V: TRBV7-3; J: TRBJ2-1; CDR3: ASSLSTSGGYNEQF
V: TRBV4-3; J: TRBJ2-2; CDR3: ASSQDGGAQTGELF
V: TRBV6-5; J: TRBJ1-1; CDR3: ASSSSGTVNTEAF
V: TRBV5-1; J: TRBJ1-2; CDR3: ASSLGHDGYT
V: TRBV6-2/TRBV6-3; J: TRBJ2-1; CDR3: ASSTRPPGNEQF
V: TRBV19; J: TRBJ2-1; CDR3: ASSIMKGAHEQF
V: TRBV4-3; J: TRBJ2-1; CDR3: ASSLSGFVGDEQF
V: TRBV27; J: TRBJ1-6; CDR3: ASSPRWPYNSPLH
V: TRBV5-1; J: TRBJ1-1; CDR3: ASSSRTGTEAF
V: TRBV7-8; J: TRBJ2-7; CDR3: ASSLGAYSYEQY
V: TRBV27; J: TRBJ2-3; CDR3: ASSQTRGPPYTQY
V: TRBV11-3; J: TRBJ1-4; CDR3: ASSPGQGGVEKLF
V: TRBV13; J: TRBJ2-2; CDR3: ASSHFQTGVLNTGELF
V: TRBV7-9; J: TRBJ2-5; CDR3: ASSLRGPPQETQY
V: TRBV18; J: TRBJ2-2; CDR3: ASSLQGPGELF
V: TRBV7-8; J: TRBJ1-4; CDR3: ASRKGRDRVEKLF
V: TRBV5-1; J: TRBJ1-5; CDR3: ASSIGQGGSQPQH
V: TRBV15; J: TRBJ2-1; CDR3: ATSIERFYNEQF
V: TRBV19; J: TRBJ1-4; CDR3: ASSPETGGELF
V: TRBV5-1; J: TRBJ2-5; CDR3: ASSLVGRETQY
V: TRBV4-3; J: TRBJ2-1; CDR3: ASSQEMGLAGEQF
V: TRBV18; J: TRBJ1-4; CDR3: ASSRDINEKLF
V: TRBV24-1; J: TRBJ1-5; CDR3: ATSDSRVLSSNQPQH
V: TRBV19; J: TRBJ1-5; CDR3: ASSVRQGGNQPQH
V: TRBV5-1; J: TRBJ2-1; CDR3: ASSLVLAGTNEQF
V: TRBV19; J: TRBJ2-1; CDR3: ASSPPTSGRYNEQF
V: TRBV9; J: TRBJ1-5; CDR3: ASSVGISRVAGGPQSNQPQH
V: TRBV5-1; J: TRBJ2-5; CDR3: ASSQPLQETQY
V: TRBV12-3/TRBV12-4; J: TRBJ1-5; CDR3: ASTTGDNQPQH
V: TRBV7-9; J: TRBJ1-2; CDR3: ASSSISMGPLYGYT
V: TRBV5-4; J: TRBJ1-4; CDR3: ASSLAATNEKLF